Presented here are 14 T cell receptor beta chains from one specimen sequenced in a study of blood T cell repertoires in COVID-19. Assay: immunoSEQ multiplex PCR; the TCRdb copy retains only in-frame clones and omits some. The profile shows about 240,000 clones, roughly nine tenths of them singletons. Material for sequencing was peripheral blood. The origin of the receptors is a man aged 55 to 69 who had recovered from COVID-19.

The sample holds one count of this clone. The rearrangement links TRBV12-3 or TRBV12-4 to TRBJ2-5, with 9 bases identical to TRBD1. The V gene end was trimmed by 7 bases and the J gene end by 10 bases; junction bases not matched to a gene: 10. The CDR3 is 13 amino acids. The CDR3 DNA reads as TGTGCCAGCACCCGGACAGGGGCGGATTTCCAGTACTTC. This translates into CASTRTGADFQYF.

The table lists this clone with a few counts. This chain links TRBV2 with TRBJ2-3; TRBD1 agrees at 8 bases. Per the germline V gene, CDR1 is SNHLY and CDR2 is FYNNEI. The CDR3 extends over 15 amino acids. J was trimmed by 5 bases and V by 8 bases; bases with no gene match: 12. The CDR3 loop reads CASQEEDRERDTQYF. The DNA of the CDR3 is TGTGCCAGCCAGGAGGAGGACAGGGAAAGAGATACGCAGTATTTT.

About this clone: Other DNA sequences in the same sample also yield this CDR3. This chain uses TRBV5-1 with TRBJ1-3; weak D call: TRBD1 (5 bases). Germline V gene sequence: CDR1 SGHRS, CDR2 YFSETQ. V gave up 0 bases and J gave up 1 base, with 5 bases separating them. This CDR3 has 14 residues. The CDR3 region has the DNA TGCGCCAGCAGCTTGGCAGGGTCTGGAAACACCATATATTTT. It is translated as CASSLAGSGNTIYF.

This clone was detected once. This rearrangement joins TRBV29-1 to TRBJ1-5; 8 bases are a match to TRBD1. This CDR3 has 13 amino acids. V was clipped by 6 bases and J by 6 bases; unmatched bases: 7. Germline values: CDR1 SQVTM, CDR2 ANQGSEA. The CDR3 loop is CSVAQGASQPQHF. The CDR3 DNA follows: TGCAGCGTGGCCCAGGGGGCCAGTCAGCCCCAGCATTTT.

The chain recombines TRBV3-1 (or the pseudogene TRBV3-2) with TRBJ1-6, with no clear D. The V and J ends lost 3 bases and 7 bases respectively, with 13 bases between them. This CDR3 has 15 residues. Germline V CDR1 and CDR2: LGHDT, YNNKEL (reference sequence). The CDR3 DNA is TGTGCCAGCAGCCACCCGCCGTCTCTAAATTCACCCCTCCACTTT. As protein: CASSHPPSLNSPLHF.

The chain links TRBV9 to TRBJ1-1, with 7 bases that match TRBD1. CDR1 SGDLS and CDR2 YYNGEE come from the germline V gene. J gave up 2 bases and V 4 bases, and 2 bases lay outside the gene matches. The length of the CDR3 is 13 residues. The CDR3 region has the DNA TGTGCCAGCAGCTGGGACAGCAACACTGAAGCTTTCTTT. This codes for CASSWDSNTEAFF.

The CDR3 here is CSASLSRGDAEAFF. CDR3 in DNA: TGCAGTGCTAGTCTTTCCAGGGGCGACGCTGAAGCTTTCTTT. The chain recombines TRBV20-1 with TRBJ1-1; maybe TRBD1 (6 bases). Looked up from germline, CDR1 is DFQATT and CDR2 is SNEGSKA (reference sequence). Trimming took off 3 bases at V and 6 bases at J, with 17 bases between the two ends. CDR3 length: 14 residues.

J is TRBJ2-7 and V is TRBV5-4; TRBD2 aligns across 10 bases. The CDR3 has 15 amino acids. V shed 4 bases, J shed 3 bases, and the junction held 7 bases outside the gene matches. The germline V gene has CDR1 SGHNT and CDR2 YYREEE (reference sequence). The CDR3 sequence: CASSPSGLAVYEQYF. The CDR3 DNA reads TGTGCCAGCAGCCCCTCAGGACTAGCGGTCTACGAGCAGTACTTC.

The chain links TRBV7-9 to TRBJ1-2, with 7 positions matching TRBD1. The CDR3 sequence is 17 residues long. V lost 1 base and J lost 1; bases outside the gene matches: 9. Looked up from germline, CDR1 is SEHNR and CDR2 is FQNEAQ (reference sequence). The CDR3 nucleotides are TGTGCCAGCAGCTTAGAGGGACAGTGGCCCGTTAACTATGGCTACACCTTC. Translating gives CASSLEGQWPVNYGYTF.

This chain links TRBV14 with TRBJ2-7; TRBD1 matches at 10 bases. V gave up 6 bases and J gave up 2 bases; unmatched junction bases: 1. The CDR3 sequence is 13 residues long. Per the germline V gene, CDR1 is SGHDN and CDR2 is FVKESK. CDR3 residues: CASRGQGAYEQYF. The CDR3 DNA reads TGTGCCAGCAGAGGACAGGGGGCCTACGAGCAGTACTTC.

CDR3 residues: CAISVETGKNSPLHF. For the CDR3, the DNA is TGTGCCATCAGTGTAGAGACAGGGAAAAATTCACCCCTCCACTTT. This chain links TRBV10-3 with TRBJ1-6; TRBD1 agrees at 7 bases. This CDR3 has 15 residues. Germline loops: CDR1 ENHRY, CDR2 SYGVKD. V dropped 4 bases and J dropped 7; count of bases not matched to a gene: 7.

The chain employs TRBV5-5 and TRBJ2-7; TRBD1 is a possible D gene (5 bases). Per germline, CDR1 SGHKS and CDR2 YYEKEE (reference sequence). This CDR3 spans 14 amino acids. Between the trimmed V and J ends, which lost 3 bases and 1 base, there was a span of 11 bases. As DNA, the CDR3 is TGTGCCAGCAGCTCCTCAGGGATTTCCTACGAGCAGTACTTC. Translation gives CASSSSGISYEQYF.

The CDR3 reads CASTPLGQGYNEQFF. The CDR3 DNA sequence: TGTGCCAGCACCCCTTTAGGACAGGGGTACAATGAGCAGTTCTTC. The rearrangement uses TRBV9 and TRBJ2-1; 9 nucleotides agree with TRBD1. From germline, CDR1 is SGDLS and CDR2 YYNGEE. This CDR3 is 15 amino acids long. The V gene end was trimmed by 6 bases and the J gene end by 4 bases; junction bases not matched to a gene: 8.

This chain joins TRBV5-1 and TRBJ2-5; TRBD2 might be the D (5 bases). This CDR3 region has 15 residues. Deletions cut 3 bases from V and 1 base from J, with 13 bases between. Looked up from germline, CDR1 is SGHRS and CDR2 is YFSETQ. CDR3: CASSWGAVFQETQYF. The CDR3 DNA reads as TGCGCCAGCAGCTGGGGAGCGGTCTTCCAAGAGACCCAGTACTTC.